The 4 T cell receptor beta chains below all came from one sample that was sequenced in a study of immune characterization of retroperitoneal liposarcoma. Each CDR3 protein gets one entry after TCRdb re-called the PCR reads with MiXCR. The sample shows roughly 20,000 distinct CDR3 sequences, around 40% of them seen only once. Material: blood. All receptors come from a male donor with retroperitoneal liposarcoma.

This clonotype qualifies as medium-sized. The rearrangement links TRBV25-1 to TRBJ2-5, with D maybe TRBD2 (7 bases). Germline V gene lookup returns CDR1 MGHDK and CDR2 SYGVNS. This CDR3 contains 14 residues. Trimming pared 3 bases from V and 4 bases from J, leaving 12 bases between. The CDR3 here is CASSDGGAGETQYF. In nucleotides, the CDR3 is TGTGCCAGCAGTGATGGGGGGGCTGGAGAGACCCAGTACTTC.

In this sample, this clonotype turned up a few times. The rearrangement uses TRBV6-1 and TRBJ2-3; 10 bases align to TRBD2. CDR1 and CDR2 from the germline V gene are MNHNS and SASEGT. After removal of 1 base from V and 2 bases from J, the junction contained 6 bases not matched to a gene. The CDR3 is 17 residues long. CDR3 nucleotides: TGTGCCAGCAGTGAAGTAGCGGGAGGAGCTGCCACAGATACGCAGTATTTT. This gives the protein CASSEVAGGAATDTQYF.

The chain combines TRBV7-6 with TRBJ2-7; D is uncertain. The J call may be mistaken, given a closer DNA end match to TRBJ2-1. Germline CDR1 reads SGHVS; CDR2 reads FNYEAQ. The CDR3 totals 14 residues. CDR3 in amino acids: CASSLAGQNNEQFF. The CDR3 nucleotides are TGTGCCAGCAGCTTAGCAGGGCAAAACAATGAGCAGTTCTTC.

The rearrangement links TRBV6-1 to TRBJ1-1, with D maybe TRBD1 (5 bases). The CDR3 is made up of 11 amino acids. Germline V gene lookup returns CDR1 MNHNS and CDR2 SASEGT. V was clipped by 4 bases and J by 11 bases, with 11 bases between them. CDR3 loop: CASSGRGEAFF. The CDR3 nucleotides are TGTGCCAGCAGTGGGCGGGGCGAGGCTTTCTTT.